This T cell receptor (beta chain) was found in a study of long-term antiretroviral therapy in people with HIV. Study findings and constraints: Controls showed broader CDR3 length ranges than did the HIV repertoires.

Cryopreserved PBMC, at about 0.85-11 million per sample, were present before DNA extraction. As regards this clone: Antigen unknown.

Sequencing relied on immunoSEQ assay v3.0, run at survey level. Sequenced by immunoSEQ multiplex PCR; TCRdb stores in-frame clones only, minus some. The sample holds 15,000 to 20,000 clones; roughly 90% are singletons and the top ten take approximately 12%. The TCR comes from a woman aged 40 to 55 with HIV. This material consisted of unsorted PBMCs, taken 0.6 years after starting antiretroviral therapy.

CDR3 amino acids: CASSLDSFSGSYEQYF. The CDR3, as DNA: TGTGCCAGCAGCCTTGACAGTTTCTCTGGCTCCTACGAGCAGTACTTC. The chain recombines TRBV5-8 with TRBJ2-7, with D tentatively TRBD1 (5 bases). CDR3 length: 16 residues. Germline CDR1 is SGHTS and CDR2 is YDEGEE. Trimming removed 4 bases from V and 0 bases from J, with 17 bases in between.